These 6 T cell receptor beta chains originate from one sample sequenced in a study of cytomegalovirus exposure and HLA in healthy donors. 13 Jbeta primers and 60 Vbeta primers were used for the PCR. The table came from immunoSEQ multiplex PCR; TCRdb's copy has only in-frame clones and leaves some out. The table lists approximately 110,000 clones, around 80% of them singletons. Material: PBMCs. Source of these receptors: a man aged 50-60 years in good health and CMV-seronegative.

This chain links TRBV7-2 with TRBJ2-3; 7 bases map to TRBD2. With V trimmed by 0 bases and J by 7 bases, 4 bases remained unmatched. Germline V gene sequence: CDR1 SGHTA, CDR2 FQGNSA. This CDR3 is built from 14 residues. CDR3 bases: TGTGCCAGCAGCTTAGCGACTAGCAGTTATACGCAGTATTTT. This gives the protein CASSLATSSYTQYF. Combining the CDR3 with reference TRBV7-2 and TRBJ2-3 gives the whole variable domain GAGVSQSPSNKVTEKGKDVELRCDPISGHTALYWYRQSLGQGLEFLIYFQGNSAPDKSGLPSDRFSAERTGGSVSTLTIQRTQQEDSAVYLCASSLATSSYTQYFGPGTRLTVL.

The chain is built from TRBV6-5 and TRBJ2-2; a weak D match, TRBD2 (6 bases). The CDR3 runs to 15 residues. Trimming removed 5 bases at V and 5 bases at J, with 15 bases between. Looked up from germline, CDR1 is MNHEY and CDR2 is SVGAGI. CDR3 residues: CASSTTGVSTGELFF. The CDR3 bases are TGTGCCAGCAGTACCACGGGGGTATCGACCGGGGAGCTGTTTTTT.

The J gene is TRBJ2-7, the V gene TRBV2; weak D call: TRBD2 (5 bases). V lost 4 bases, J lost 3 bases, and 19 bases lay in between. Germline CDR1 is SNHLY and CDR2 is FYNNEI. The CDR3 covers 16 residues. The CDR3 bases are TGTGCCAGCAGTGGGCGTGCGCGGAGGATGAACTACGAGCAGTACTTC. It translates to CASSGRARRMNYEQYF.

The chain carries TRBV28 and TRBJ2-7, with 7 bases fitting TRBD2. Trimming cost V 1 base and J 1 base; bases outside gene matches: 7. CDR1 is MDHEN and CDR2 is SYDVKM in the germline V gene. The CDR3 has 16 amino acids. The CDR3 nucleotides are TGTGCCAGCAGTTTATTCGTAGCGGGTTCTTCCTACGAGCAGTACTTC. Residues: CASSLFVAGSSYEQYF. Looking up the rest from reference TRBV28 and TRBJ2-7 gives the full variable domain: DVKVTQSSRYLVKRTGEKVFLECVQDMDHENMFWYRQDPGLGLRLIYFSYDVKMKEKGDIPEGYSVSREKKERFSLILESASTNQTSMYLCASSLFVAGSSYEQYFGPGTRLTVT.

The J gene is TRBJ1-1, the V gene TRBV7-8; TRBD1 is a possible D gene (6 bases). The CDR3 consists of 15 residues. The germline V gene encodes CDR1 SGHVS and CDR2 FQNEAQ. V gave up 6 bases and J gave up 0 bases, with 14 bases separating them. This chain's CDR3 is CASSTQGNMNTEAFF. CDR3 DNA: TGTGCCAGCAGTACCCAGGGGAACATGAACACTGAAGCTTTCTTT. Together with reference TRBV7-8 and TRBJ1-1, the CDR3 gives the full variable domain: GAGVSQSPRYKVAKRGQDVALRCDPISGHVSLFWYQQALGQGPEFLTYFQNEAQLDKSGLPSDRFFAERPEGSVSTLKIQRTQQEDSAVYLCASSTQGNMNTEAFFGQGTRLTVV.

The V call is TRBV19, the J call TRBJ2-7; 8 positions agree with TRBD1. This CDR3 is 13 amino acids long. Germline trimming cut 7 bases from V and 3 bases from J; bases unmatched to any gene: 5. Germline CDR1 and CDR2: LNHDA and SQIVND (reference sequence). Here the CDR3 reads CASNPGQDYEQYF. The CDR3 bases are TGTGCCAGTAACCCGGGACAGGACTACGAGCAGTACTTC.